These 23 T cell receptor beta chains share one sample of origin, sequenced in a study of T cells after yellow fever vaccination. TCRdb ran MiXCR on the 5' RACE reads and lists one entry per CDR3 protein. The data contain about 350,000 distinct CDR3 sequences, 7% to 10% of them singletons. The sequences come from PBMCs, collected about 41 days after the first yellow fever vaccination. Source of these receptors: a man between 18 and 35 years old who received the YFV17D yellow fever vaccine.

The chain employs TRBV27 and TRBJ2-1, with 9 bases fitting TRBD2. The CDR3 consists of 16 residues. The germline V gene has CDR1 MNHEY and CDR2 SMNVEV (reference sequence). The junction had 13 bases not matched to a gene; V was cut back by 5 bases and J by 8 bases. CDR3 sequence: CASSPRDSGGIDEQFF. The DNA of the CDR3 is TGTGCCAGCAGTCCCCGGGATAGCGGGGGTATCGATGAGCAGTTCTTC.

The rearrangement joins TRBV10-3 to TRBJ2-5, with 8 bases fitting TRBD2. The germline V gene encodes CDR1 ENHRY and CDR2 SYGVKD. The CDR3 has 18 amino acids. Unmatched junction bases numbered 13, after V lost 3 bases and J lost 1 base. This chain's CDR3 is CAISEAFGRGGVQETQYF. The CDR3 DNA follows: TGTGCCATCAGTGAAGCATTTGGTCGGGGGGGCGTCCAAGAGACCCAGTACTTC.

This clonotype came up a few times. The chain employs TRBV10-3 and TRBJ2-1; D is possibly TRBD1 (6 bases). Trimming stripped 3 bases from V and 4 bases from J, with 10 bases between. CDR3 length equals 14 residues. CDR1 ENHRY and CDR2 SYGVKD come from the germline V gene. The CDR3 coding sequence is TGTGCCATCAGTGACCGGACAGAGTACAATGAGCAGTTCTTC. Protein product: CAISDRTEYNEQFF.

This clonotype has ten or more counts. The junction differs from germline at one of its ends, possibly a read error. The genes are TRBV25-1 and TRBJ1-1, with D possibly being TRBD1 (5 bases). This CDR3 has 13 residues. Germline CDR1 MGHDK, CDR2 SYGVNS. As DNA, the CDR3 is TGTGCCAGCAGCGAATGGGAGGGGTTGAAGGCTTTCTTT. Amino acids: CASSEWEGLKAFF.

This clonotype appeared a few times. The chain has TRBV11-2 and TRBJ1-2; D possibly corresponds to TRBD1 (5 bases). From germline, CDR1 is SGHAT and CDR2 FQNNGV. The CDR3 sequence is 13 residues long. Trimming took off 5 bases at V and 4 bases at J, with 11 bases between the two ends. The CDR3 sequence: CASSPGLSYGYTF. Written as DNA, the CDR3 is TGTGCCAGCAGCCCGGGACTGTCCTATGGCTACACCTTC.

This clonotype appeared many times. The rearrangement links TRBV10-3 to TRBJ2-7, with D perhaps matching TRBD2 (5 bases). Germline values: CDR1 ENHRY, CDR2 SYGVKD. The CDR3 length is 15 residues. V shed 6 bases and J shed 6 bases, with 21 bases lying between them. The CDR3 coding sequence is TGTGCCATCAGGGCGGGCCACGAAAAGCCCTCCGAGCAGTACTTC. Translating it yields CAIRAGHEKPSEQYF.

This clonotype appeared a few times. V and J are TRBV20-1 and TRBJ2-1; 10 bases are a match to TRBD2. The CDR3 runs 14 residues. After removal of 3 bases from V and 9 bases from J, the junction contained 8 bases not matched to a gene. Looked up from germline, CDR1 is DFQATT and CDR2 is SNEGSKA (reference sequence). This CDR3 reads CSARTSGSLGEQFF. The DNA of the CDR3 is TGCAGTGCTAGGACTAGCGGGTCGCTGGGTGAGCAGTTCTTC.

CDR3 sequence: CASSLAASGGLRETQYF. The CDR3 bases are TGCGCCAGCAGCTTGGCCGCCAGCGGGGGCCTTCGGGAGACCCAGTACTTC. The rearrangement joins TRBV5-1 to TRBJ2-5; TRBD2 agrees at 8 bases. Losses at the gene ends were 0 bases for V and 5 bases for J; bases not matched to a gene: 12. Looked up from germline, CDR1 is SGHRS and CDR2 is YFSETQ. CDR3 size: 17 residues. Full variable domain (outside the CDR3, taken from reference TRBV5-1 and TRBJ2-5): KAGVTQTPRYLIKTRGQQVTLSCSPISGHRSVSWYQQTPGQGLQFLFEYFSETQRNKGNFPGRFSGRQFSNSRSEMNVSTLELGDSALYLCASSLAASGGLRETQYFGPGTRLLVL.

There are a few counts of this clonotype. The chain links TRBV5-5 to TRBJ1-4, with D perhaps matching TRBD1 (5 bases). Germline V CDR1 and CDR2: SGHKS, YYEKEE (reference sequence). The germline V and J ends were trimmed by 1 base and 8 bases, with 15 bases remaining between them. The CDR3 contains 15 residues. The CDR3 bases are TGTGCCAGCAGCTTGACAGGTTTCGGGGCAGAAAAACTGTTTTTT. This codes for CASSLTGFGAEKLFF.

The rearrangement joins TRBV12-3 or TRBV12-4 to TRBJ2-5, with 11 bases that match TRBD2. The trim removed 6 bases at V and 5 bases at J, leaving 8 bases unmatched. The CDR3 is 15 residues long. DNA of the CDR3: TGTGCCAGCAGCTCTCTAGCGGGGGGCCGGGAGACCCAGTACTTC. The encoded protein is CASSSLAGGRETQYF.

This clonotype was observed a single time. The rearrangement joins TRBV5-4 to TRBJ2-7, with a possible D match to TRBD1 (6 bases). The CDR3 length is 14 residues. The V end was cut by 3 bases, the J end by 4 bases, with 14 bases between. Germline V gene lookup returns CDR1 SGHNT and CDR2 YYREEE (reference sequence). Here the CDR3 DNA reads TGTGCCAGCAGCTCCCCAGGGGAAAGATACGAGCAGTACTTC. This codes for CASSSPGERYEQYF.

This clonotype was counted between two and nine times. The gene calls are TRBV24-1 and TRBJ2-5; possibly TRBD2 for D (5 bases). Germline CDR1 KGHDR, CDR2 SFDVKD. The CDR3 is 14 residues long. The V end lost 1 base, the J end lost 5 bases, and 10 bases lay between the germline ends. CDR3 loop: CATSDFGNRETQYF. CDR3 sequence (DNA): TGTGCCACCAGTGATTTCGGGAATCGGGAGACCCAGTACTTC.

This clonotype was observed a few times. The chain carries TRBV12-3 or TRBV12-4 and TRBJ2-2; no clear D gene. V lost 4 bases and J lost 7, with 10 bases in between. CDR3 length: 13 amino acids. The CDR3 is CASSSSELGELFF. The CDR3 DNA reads TGTGCCAGCAGTTCCTCTGAGCTCGGGGAGCTGTTTTTT.

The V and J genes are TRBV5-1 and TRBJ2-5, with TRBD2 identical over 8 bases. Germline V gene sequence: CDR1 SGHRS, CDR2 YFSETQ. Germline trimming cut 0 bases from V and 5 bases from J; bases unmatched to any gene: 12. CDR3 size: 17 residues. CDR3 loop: CASSLAPDGGALETQYF. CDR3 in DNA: TGCGCCAGCAGCTTGGCCCCTGACGGGGGGGCCTTGGAGACCCAGTACTTC.

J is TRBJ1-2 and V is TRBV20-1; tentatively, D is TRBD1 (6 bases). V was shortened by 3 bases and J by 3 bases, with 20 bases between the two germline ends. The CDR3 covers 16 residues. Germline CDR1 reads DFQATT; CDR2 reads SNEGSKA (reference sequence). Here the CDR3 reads CSARGAAVDRDYGYTF. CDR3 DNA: TGCAGTGCTAGGGGGGCCGCCGTGGATAGGGACTATGGCTACACCTTC.

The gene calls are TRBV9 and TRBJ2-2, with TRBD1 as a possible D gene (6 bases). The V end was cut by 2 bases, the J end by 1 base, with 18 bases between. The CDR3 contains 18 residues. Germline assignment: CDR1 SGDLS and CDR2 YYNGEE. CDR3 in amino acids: CASSVDPQGQMNTGELFF. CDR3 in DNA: TGTGCCAGCAGCGTTGATCCCCAGGGGCAAATGAACACCGGGGAGCTGTTTTTT.

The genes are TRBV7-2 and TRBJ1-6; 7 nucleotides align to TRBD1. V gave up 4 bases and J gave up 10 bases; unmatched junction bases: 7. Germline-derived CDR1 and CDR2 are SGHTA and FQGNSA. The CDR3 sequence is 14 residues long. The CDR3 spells CASSWGTATSPLHF. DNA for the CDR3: TGTGCCAGCAGCTGGGGGACAGCCACCTCACCCCTCCACTTT.

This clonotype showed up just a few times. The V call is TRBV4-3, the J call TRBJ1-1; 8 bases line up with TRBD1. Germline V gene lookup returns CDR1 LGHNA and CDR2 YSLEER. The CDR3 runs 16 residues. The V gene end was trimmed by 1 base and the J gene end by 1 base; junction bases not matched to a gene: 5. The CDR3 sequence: CASSQAYDRGNTEAFF. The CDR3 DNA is TGCGCCAGCAGCCAAGCTTACGACAGGGGGAACACTGAAGCTTTCTTT.

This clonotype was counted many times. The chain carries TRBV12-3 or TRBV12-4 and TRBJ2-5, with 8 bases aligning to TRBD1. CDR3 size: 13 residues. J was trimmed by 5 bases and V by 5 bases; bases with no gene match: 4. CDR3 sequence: CASSPGQVETQYF. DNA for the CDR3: TGTGCCAGCAGTCCGGGACAGGTTGAGACCCAGTACTTC.

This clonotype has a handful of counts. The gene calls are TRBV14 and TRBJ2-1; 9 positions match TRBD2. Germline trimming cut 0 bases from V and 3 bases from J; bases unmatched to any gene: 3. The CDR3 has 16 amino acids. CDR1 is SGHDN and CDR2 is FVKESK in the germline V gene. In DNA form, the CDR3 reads TGTGCCAGCAGCCAAGACCAGCGGGGGGTCTACAATGAGCAGTTCTTC. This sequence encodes CASSQDQRGVYNEQFF. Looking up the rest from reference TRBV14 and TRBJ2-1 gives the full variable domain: EAGVTQFPSHSVIEKGQTVTLRCDPISGHDNLYWYRRVMGKEIKFLLHFVKESKQDESGMPNNRFLAERTGGTYSTLKVQPAELEDSGVYFCASSQDQRGVYNEQFFGPGTRLTVL.

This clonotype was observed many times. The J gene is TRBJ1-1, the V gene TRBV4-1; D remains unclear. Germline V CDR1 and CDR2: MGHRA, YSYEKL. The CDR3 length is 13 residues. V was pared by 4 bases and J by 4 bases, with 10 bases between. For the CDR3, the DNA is TGCGCCAGCAGCCCCCGGGAGGTCACTGAAGCTTTCTTT. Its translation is CASSPREVTEAFF.

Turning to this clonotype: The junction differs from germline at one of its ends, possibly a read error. In DNA form, the CDR3 reads TGTGCCTGCAGCCAAAAAGACTGGCGAGGTCCCACCGGGGAGCTGTTTTTT. It is translated as CACSQKDWRGPTGELFF. The chain uses TRBV3-1 and TRBJ2-2; no firm D call. The CDR3 is 17 amino acids. Germline values: CDR1 LGHDT, CDR2 YNNKEL (reference sequence).

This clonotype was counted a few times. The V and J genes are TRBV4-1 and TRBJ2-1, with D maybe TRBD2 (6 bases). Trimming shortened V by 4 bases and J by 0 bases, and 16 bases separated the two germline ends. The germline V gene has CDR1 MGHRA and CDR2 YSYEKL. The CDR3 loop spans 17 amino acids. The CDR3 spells CASSRTGTFSSYNEQFF. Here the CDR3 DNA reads TGCGCCAGCAGCCGAACCGGGACTTTTAGCTCCTACAATGAGCAGTTCTTC.